This T cell receptor beta chain was documented in a study of OX40 agonist ivuxolimab in advanced cancers. Study-wide results and caveats: There were also nonresponders showing low normalized T-cell clonal expansion. CD8+ T cells were the subset that, on average, had more expanded clones than CD4+. Which antigen the expanded peripheral T cells recognized is unknown.

With regard to this clone: Its target is not known.

The data were produced by immunoSEQ multiplex PCR, yet TCRdb's version contains in-frame clones alone and is incomplete. The profile shows about 68,000 clones, around nine tenths of them singletons. This CDR3 spans 14 amino acids. Trimming cost V 6 bases and J 2 bases, with 13 bases left between them. Per the germline V gene, CDR1 is KGHSH and CDR2 is LQKENI. The rearrangement links TRBV18 to TRBJ1-1, with a tentative D call TRBD1 (5 bases). The TCR comes from an adult with an advanced solid tumor such as melanoma, head and neck, liver or kidney cancer. Sample: CD4+ or CD8+ T cells sorted from blood, taken in a trial of the OX40 agonist ivuxolimab. CDR3: CASSQGTTNTEAFF. CDR3 sequence (DNA): TGTGCCAGCTCGCAGGGAACGACAAACACTGAAGCTTTCTTT.